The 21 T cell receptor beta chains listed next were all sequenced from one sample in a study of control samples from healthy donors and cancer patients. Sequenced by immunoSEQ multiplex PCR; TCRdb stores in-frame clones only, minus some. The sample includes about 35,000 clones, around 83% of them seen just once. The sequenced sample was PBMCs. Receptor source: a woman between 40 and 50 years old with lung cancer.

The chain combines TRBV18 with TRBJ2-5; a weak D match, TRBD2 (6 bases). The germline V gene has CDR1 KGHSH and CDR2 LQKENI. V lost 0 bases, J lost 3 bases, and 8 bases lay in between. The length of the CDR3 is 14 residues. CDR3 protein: CASSPPWGEETQYF. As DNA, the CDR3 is TGTGCCAGCTCACCACCGTGGGGGGAAGAGACCCAGTACTTC.

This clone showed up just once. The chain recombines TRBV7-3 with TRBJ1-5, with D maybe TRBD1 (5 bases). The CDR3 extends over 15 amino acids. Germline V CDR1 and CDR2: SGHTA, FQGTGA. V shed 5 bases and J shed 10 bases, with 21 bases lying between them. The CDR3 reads CASSLQGLVAGPQHF. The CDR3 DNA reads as TGTGCCAGCAGCCTCCAGGGTTTGGTAGCCGGTCCCCAGCATTTT.

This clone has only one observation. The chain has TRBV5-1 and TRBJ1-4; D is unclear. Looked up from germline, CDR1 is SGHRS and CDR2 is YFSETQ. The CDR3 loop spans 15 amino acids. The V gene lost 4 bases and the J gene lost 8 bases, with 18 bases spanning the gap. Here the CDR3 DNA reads TGCGCCAGCAGCCTGGAAAGGGTATCGGGGGAAAAACTGTTTTTT. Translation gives CASSLERVSGEKLFF.

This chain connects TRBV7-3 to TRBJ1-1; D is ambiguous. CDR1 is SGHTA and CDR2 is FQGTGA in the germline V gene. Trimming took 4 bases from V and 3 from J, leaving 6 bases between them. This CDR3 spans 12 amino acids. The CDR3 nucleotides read TGTGCCAGCAGCTCGGGGTACACTGAAGCTTTCTTT. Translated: CASSSGYTEAFF.

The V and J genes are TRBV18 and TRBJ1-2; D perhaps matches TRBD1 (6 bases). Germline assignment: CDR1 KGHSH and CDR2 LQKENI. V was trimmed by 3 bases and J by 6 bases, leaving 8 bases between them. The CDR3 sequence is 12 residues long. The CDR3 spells CASSPSGDGYTF. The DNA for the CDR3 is TGTGCCAGCTCACCCTCAGGGGATGGCTACACCTTC.

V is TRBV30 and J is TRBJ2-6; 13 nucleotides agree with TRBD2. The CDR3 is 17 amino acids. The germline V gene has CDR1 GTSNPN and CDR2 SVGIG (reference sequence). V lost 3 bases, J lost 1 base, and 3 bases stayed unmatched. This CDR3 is CAWRPGLAGSGANVLTF. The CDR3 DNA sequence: TGTGCCTGGAGGCCGGGACTAGCGGGGTCTGGGGCCAACGTCCTGACTTTC.

The CDR3 region has the DNA TGCGCCAGCAGCTTGGGACCGACGAACACTGAAGCTTTCTTT. Translated: CASSLGPTNTEAFF. The chain has TRBV5-1 and TRBJ1-1, with unresolved D. Per germline, CDR1 SGHRS and CDR2 YFSETQ. This CDR3 is 14 amino acids long. Trimming removed 0 bases at V and 1 base at J, with 7 bases between.

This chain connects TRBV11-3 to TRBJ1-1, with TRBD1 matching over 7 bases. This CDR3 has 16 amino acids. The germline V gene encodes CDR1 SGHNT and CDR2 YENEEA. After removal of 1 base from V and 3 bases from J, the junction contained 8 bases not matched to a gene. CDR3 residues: CASSLGTQGRDTEAFF. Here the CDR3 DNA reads TGTGCCAGCAGCTTAGGTACACAGGGGAGGGACACTGAAGCTTTCTTT.

CDR3 protein: CASSLDRGYYEQYF. Here the CDR3 DNA reads TGTGCCAGCAGCTTGGACAGAGGATACTACGAGCAGTACTTC. The rearrangement uses TRBV7-8 and TRBJ2-7; TRBD1 is a possible D gene (6 bases). CDR1 and CDR2 from the germline V gene are SGHVS and FQNEAQ. The germline V and J ends were trimmed by 3 bases and 3 bases, with 12 bases remaining between them. CDR3 size: 14 residues.

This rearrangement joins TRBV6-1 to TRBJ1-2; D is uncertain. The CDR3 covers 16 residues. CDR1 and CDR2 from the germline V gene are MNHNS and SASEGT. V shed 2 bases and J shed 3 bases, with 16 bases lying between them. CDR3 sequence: CASSEMSRGRYYGYTF. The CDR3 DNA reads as TGTGCCAGCAGTGAAATGAGCAGAGGGCGATACTATGGCTACACCTTC.

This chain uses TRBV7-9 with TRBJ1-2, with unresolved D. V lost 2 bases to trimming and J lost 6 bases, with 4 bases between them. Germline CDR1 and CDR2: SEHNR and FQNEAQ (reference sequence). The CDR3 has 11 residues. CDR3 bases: TGTGCCAGCAGCTTATCCGATGGCTACACCTTC. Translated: CASSLSDGYTF.

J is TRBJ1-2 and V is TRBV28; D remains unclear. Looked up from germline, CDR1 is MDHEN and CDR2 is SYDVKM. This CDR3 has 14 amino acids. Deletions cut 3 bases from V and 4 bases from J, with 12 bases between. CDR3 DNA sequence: TGTGCCAGCAGTTTCTTCGGAGGGTCCTATGGCTACACCTTC. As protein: CASSFFGGSYGYTF.

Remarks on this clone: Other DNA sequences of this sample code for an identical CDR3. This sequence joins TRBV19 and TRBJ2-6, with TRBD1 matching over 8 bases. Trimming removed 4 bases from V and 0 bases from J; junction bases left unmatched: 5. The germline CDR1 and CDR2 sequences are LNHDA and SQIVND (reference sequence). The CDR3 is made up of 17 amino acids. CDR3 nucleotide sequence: TGTGCCAGTAGTACACAGGGGGGAAGCTCTGGGGCCAACGTCCTGACTTTC. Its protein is CASSTQGGSSGANVLTF.

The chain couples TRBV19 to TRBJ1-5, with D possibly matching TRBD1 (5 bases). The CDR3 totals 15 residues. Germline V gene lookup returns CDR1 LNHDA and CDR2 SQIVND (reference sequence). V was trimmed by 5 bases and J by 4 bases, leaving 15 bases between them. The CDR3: CASSRMGTGNQPQHF. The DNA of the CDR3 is TGTGCCAGTAGTCGGATGGGGACGGGGAATCAGCCCCAGCATTTT. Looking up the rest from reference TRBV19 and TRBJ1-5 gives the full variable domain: DGGITQSPKYLFRKEGQNVTLSCEQNLNHDAMYWYRQDPGQGLRLIYYSQIVNDFQKGDIAEGYSVSREKKESFPLTVTSAQKNPTAFYLCASSRMGTGNQPQHFGDGTRLSIL.

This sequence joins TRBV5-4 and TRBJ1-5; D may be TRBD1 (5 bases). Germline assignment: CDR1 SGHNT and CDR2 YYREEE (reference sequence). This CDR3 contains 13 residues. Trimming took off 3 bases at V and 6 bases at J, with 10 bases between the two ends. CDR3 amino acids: CASSYDRAQPQHF. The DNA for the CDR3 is TGTGCCAGCAGCTACGACAGAGCTCAGCCCCAGCATTTT.

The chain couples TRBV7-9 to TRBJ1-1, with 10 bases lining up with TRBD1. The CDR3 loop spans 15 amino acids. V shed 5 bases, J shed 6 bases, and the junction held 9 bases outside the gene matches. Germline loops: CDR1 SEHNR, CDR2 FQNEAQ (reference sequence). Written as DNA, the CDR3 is TGTGCCAGCAGCGCCCCGGGACAGGGGATCCCTGAAGCTTTCTTT. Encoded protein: CASSAPGQGIPEAFF.

Here the CDR3 reads CASSPASIGKLFF. CDR3 DNA: TGTGCCAGCAGCCCTGCCTCGATAGGGAAACTGTTTTTT. The rearrangement joins TRBV7-2 to TRBJ1-4; no definite D call. Per germline, CDR1 SGHTA and CDR2 FQGNSA. Deletions cut 5 bases from V and 11 bases from J, with 15 bases between. CDR3 size: 13 residues.

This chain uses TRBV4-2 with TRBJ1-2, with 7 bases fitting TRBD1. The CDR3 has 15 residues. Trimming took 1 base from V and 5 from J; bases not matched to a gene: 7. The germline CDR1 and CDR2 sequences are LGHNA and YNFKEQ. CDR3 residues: CASSQGGRQGYGYTF. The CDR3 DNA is TGTGCCAGCAGCCAAGGTGGGCGACAGGGTTATGGCTACACCTTC.

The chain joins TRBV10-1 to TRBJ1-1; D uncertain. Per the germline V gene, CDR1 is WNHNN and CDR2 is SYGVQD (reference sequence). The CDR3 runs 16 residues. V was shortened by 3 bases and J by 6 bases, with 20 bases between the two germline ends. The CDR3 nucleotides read TGCGCCAGCAGTGACTCCCCTCTCGGGGTTCAGGCTGAAGCTTTCTTT. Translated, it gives CASSDSPLGVQAEAFF.

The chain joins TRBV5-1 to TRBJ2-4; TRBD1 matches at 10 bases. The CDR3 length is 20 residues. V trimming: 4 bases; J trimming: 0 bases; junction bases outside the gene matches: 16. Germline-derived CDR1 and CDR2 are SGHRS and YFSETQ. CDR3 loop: CASSPGAPGQGSLAKNIQYF. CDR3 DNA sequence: TGCGCCAGCAGCCCCGGAGCCCCGGGACAGGGGTCCCTAGCCAAAAACATTCAGTACTTC.

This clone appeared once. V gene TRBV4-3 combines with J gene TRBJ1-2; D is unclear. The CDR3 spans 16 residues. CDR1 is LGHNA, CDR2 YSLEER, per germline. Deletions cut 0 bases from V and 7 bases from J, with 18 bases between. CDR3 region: CASSQEIWLPPRGYTF. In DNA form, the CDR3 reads TGCGCCAGCAGCCAAGAAATCTGGCTCCCTCCCCGTGGCTACACCTTC.